The 3 T cell receptor beta chains below come from one sample, sequenced in a study of blood T cells in healthy people across ages. With a J-beta primer mix and a sample-barcoded 5' primer, a second PCR ran 7 to 11 cycles. MiXCR was run by TCRdb on the 5' RACE reads, yielding one entry per CDR3 protein. Of roughly 1.4 million distinct CDR3 sequences in the sample, approximately 63% were seen once. The sample was blood. The receptors were gathered from a man aged 18 to 29 in good health.

This chain joins TRBV9 and TRBJ2-4; 7 nucleotides line up with TRBD1. The CDR3 length is 14 residues. From germline, CDR1 is SGDLS and CDR2 YYNGEE. The J segment lost 13 bases and the V segment lost 3 bases, leaving 13 bases of the junction unmatched. The CDR3 loop is CASSAEVGQFPQYF. For the CDR3, the DNA is TGTGCCAGCAGCGCAGAGGTGGGACAGTTTCCCCAGTACTTC.

Of note for this clonotype: The CDR3 end shows no conserved phenylalanine or tryptophan, and so a read error is likely. This chain connects TRBV29-1 to TRBJ2-7; D ambiguous. Germline values: CDR1 SQVTM, CDR2 ANQGSEA. V shed 5 bases and J shed 1 base, with 12 bases lying between them. There are 13 residues in the CDR3. CDR3 residues: CSVQGQPSYEQYS. Here the CDR3 DNA reads TGCAGCGTTCAAGGGCAACCTTCCTACGAGCAGTACTCC.

A remark on this clonotype: A much larger clonotype is one base distant, so this may be a read error. V and J are TRBV20-1 and TRBJ2-1, with a tentative D call TRBD2 (6 bases). V was cut by 1 base and J by 8 bases, with 18 bases left in between. Germline lookup yields CDR1 DFQATT and CDR2 SNEGSKA (reference sequence). This CDR3 is 15 amino acids long. CDR3 sequence: CSARGEVAEEYEQFF. The CDR3 DNA follows: TGCAGTGCTAGAGGGGAAGTAGCGGAGGAATATGAGCAGTTCTTC.